The present entry profiles one T cell receptor (beta chain) with its context. The T cells that were sequenced for TCR beta were CD8+ and CD4+ cells from blood. The data belong to a study of CD8 T cells in Susac syndrome. Reverse transcription used about 0.5 to 1 ug RNA and random hexamers. Amplification of TCR beta CDR3 was carried out by immunoSEQ multiplex PCR, which covered 54 Vbeta and 13 Jbeta segments. TCRdb reanalysed the immunoSEQ multiplex PCR reads using MiXCR and keeps one entry per CDR3 protein. The data contain approximately 200,000 distinct CDR3 sequences, more than 85% of them seen just once; the ten biggest clones take up approximately 0.081%. Trimming cost V 2 bases and J 7 bases, with 9 bases left between them. This CDR3 is 14 amino acids long. Germline loops: CDR1 KGHSH, CDR2 LQKENI.

The clonotype was recovered from a human donor with multiple sclerosis. The sample taken for sequencing was CD4+ T cells from PBMCs. The chain joins TRBV18 to TRBJ1-6; the D is unclear. Here the CDR3 DNA reads TGTGCCAGCTCACCAAGTACAGAGAATTCACCCCTCCACTTT. This translates into CASSPSTENSPLHF.